The rows below give T cell receptor beta chains drawn from one sample of a study of T cell repertoires in cytomegalovirus infection. One entry per CDR3 protein, called by TCRdb with MiXCR from the reads. This sample has around 450,000 distinct CDR3 sequences; under 40% occur once, and the top ten carry roughly 15%. Sample: PBMCs. The receptor source for this set is a human donor in good health (CMV status not recorded). Some clones in this sample may be carry-over from other donors' samples. Each CDR3 is given with its conserved first and last residue. D genes are given only for firm matches. Size tells how often a clone was seen (once, few, many) or the class of an expanded clone, and some rows leave it out.

TRBD1	many	TRBV6-1	TRBJ1-5	13	TGTGCCAGCAATAAGGACAGGGTTCAGCCCCAGCATTTT	CASNKDRVQPQHF
TRBD1	NA	TRBV12-3/TRBV12-4	TRBJ1-2	13	TGTGCCCGCAGGGGGGGAGCTAACTATTGCTACACCTTC	CARRGGANYCYTF
NA	NA	TRBV6-5	TRBJ2-7	14	TGTGCCAGCAGCCTGGCGGGATCGCTGAGGGAGCAGTACTTC	CASSLAGSLREQYF
NA	NA	TRBV9	TRBJ2-5	15	TGTGCCAGCAGCGTAGGGGAAGGGCGGATGGAGACCCAGTACTTC	CASSVGEGRMETQYF
NA	few	TRBV12-3/TRBV12-4	TRBJ2-3	16	TGTGCCAGCAGCGCCAGTCGCAACGGGCTGGCAGATACGCAGTATTTT	CASSASRNGLADTQYF
NA	few	TRBV18	TRBJ1-3	17	TGTGCCAGCTCACCACCCCGATCCGATAGCTCTGGAAACACCATATATTTT	CASSPPRSDSSGNTIYF
TRBD1	NA	TRBV6-2/TRBV6-3	TRBJ2-6	20	TGTGCCAGCACCACACCGAGGACAGGGTTAATCCCAAGTGGGGCCAACGTCCTGACTTTC	CASTTPRTGLIPSGANVLTF
TRBD2	NA	TRBV6-5	TRBJ2-1	17	TGTGCCAGCAGTTACCGGCTAGCGGGGGGCCCAGGGCATGAGCAGTTCTTC	CASSYRLAGGPGHEQFF
NA	NA	TRBV27	TRBJ2-4	16	TGTGCCAGCACTAGAGGGGTACCAGGGGTGGACAACATTCAGTACTTC	CASTRGVPGVDNIQYF
NA	NA	TRBV10-3	TRBJ1-2	16	TGTGCCATCAGTGGGGACGGGGTCCCTTCTAACTATGGCTACACCTTC	CAISGDGVPSNYGYTF
TRBD2	few	TRBV10-2	TRBJ2-3	16	TGCGCCAGCAGTGGTTCTAGCGGGGGCCACACAGATACGCAGTATTTT	CASSGSSGGHTDTQYF
NA	NA	TRBV6-5	TRBJ2-2	18	TGTGCCAGCAGTTACTTCCCGAGGCCCAATTCGAACACCGGGGAGCTGTTTTTT	CASSYFPRPNSNTGELFF
NA	many	TRBV7-2	TRBJ2-3	15	TGTGCCAGCAGCCCGAACTATGGCCCCACAGATACGCAGTATTTT	CASSPNYGPTDTQYF
TRBD1	many	TRBV7-9	TRBJ2-7	15	TGTGCCAGCAGCTTAGTAGGTGACAGGGGGAACGAGCAGTACTTC	CASSLVGDRGNEQYF
NA	many	TRBV7-8	TRBJ1-5	16	TGTGCCAGCAGCTTAGCGGGCCTTTATAGCAATCAGCCCCAGCATTTT	CASSLAGLYSNQPQHF
NA	many	TRBV12-3/TRBV12-4	TRBJ2-2	18	TGTGCCAGCAGTTTGGACCGATTTCCTACCCCTAACACCGGGGAGCTGTTTTTT	CASSLDRFPTPNTGELFF
TRBD1	NA	TRBV7-9	TRBJ2-2	15	TGTGCCAGCCGCGACCCAGGGGGGAACACCGGGGAGCTGTTTTTT	CASRDPGGNTGELFF
TRBD2	NA	TRBV10-2	TRBJ2-1	14	TGCGCCAGCAGACTAGCGGGGACCCACAATGAGCAGTTCTTC	CASRLAGTHNEQFF
NA	few	TRBV6-6	TRBJ1-2	12	TGTGCCAGCGGGGACGGGGGCTATGGCTACACCTTC	CASGDGGYGYTF
NA	few	TRBV4-1	TRBJ1-3	13	TGCGCCAGCAGCCCCCCAGCTGGAAACACCATATATTTT	CASSPPAGNTIYF
NA	many	TRBV7-2	TRBJ2-1	14	TGTGCCAGCAGCCAAGGGGGATCCTACAATGAGCAGTTCTTC	CASSQGGSYNEQFF
TRBD1	NA	TRBV19	TRBJ1-5	18	TGTGCCAGTAGTATTATCCTTATCAGGGGGAATAGCAATCAGCCCCAGCATTTT	CASSIILIRGNSNQPQHF
NA	NA	TRBV28	TRBJ1-4	13	TGTGCCAGCAGTTTTTCGTATGTTGAAAAACTGTTTTTT	CASSFSYVEKLFF
NA	NA	TRBV11-2	TRBJ1-1	14	TGTGCCAGCAGCTTAGATCTGGGCAACGAAGAAGCTTTCTTT	CASSLDLGNEEAFF
NA	few	TRBV4-1	TRBJ1-5	14	TGCGCCAGCAGCCAAGATGGCTGGAATCAGCCCCAGCATTTT	CASSQDGWNQPQHF